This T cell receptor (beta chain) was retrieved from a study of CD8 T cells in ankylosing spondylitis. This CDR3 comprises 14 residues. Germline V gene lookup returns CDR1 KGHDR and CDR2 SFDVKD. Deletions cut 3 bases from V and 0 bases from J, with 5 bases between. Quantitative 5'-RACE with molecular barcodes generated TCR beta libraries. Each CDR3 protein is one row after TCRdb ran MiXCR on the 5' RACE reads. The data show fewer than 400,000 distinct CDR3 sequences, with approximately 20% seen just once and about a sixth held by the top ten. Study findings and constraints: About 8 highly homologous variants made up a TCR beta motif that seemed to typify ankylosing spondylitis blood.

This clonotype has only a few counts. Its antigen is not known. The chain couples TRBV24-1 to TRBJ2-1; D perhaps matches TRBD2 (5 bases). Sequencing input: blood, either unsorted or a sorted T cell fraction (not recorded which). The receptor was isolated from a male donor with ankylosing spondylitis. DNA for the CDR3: TGTGCCACCAGTGATGGGAGCTCCTACAATGAGCAGTTCTTC. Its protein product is CATSDGSSYNEQFF.